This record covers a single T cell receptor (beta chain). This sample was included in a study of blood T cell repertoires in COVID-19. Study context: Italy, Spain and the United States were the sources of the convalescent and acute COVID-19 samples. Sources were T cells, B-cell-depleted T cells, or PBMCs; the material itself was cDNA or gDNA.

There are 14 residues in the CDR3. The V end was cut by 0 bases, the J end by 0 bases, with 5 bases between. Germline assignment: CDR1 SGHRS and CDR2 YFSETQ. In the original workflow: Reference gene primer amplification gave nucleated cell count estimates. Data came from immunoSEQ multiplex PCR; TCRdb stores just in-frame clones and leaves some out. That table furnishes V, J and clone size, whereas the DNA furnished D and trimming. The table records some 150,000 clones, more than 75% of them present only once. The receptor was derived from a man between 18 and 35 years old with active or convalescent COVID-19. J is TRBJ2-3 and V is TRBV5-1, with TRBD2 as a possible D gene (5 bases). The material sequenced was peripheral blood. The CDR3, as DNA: TGCGCCAGCAGCTTGGGGACTAGCACAGATACGCAGTATTTT. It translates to CASSLGTSTDTQYF.